The 3 T cell receptor beta chains below come from one sample, sequenced in a study of response to subunit inactivated influenza vaccine. TCRdb re-called the RT-PCR reads with MiXCR, one entry per CDR3 protein. Of under 200,000 distinct CDR3 sequences listed, about 12% are singletons. The same data also contributed to another study, on T cells expressing NK-cell markers. This second study says: For TCR beta, cDNA was produced by 5'RACE template switching with UMIs.

Sequenced material: CD8+ T cells sorted from PBMCs, taken approximately 13 days after vaccination. Every receptor here comes from a middle-aged man who received an inactivated influenza vaccine.

This clonotype was recorded a few times. The chain uses TRBV30 and TRBJ2-2, with D unclear. Trimming cost V 0 bases and J 5 bases, with 7 bases left between them. Germline CDR1 reads GTSNPN; CDR2 reads SVGIG (reference sequence). The CDR3 has 13 residues. The DNA for the CDR3 is TGTGCCTGGAGTGTATTTGGGACCGGGGAGCTGTTTTTT. It codes for CAWSVFGTGELFF.

V and J are TRBV5-1 and TRBJ2-7; D may be TRBD1 or TRBD2 (5 bases each). Germline V gives CDR1 SGHRS, CDR2 YFSETQ. CDR3 size: 19 residues. Between the trimmed V and J ends, which lost 4 bases and 0 bases, there was a span of 26 bases. CDR3 amino acids: CASSPGINWGGVPSYEQYF. The CDR3, as DNA: TGCGCCAGCAGCCCGGGGATAAACTGGGGCGGCGTCCCCTCCTACGAGCAGTACTTC.

This clonotype was seen a handful of times. J is TRBJ2-7 and V is TRBV7-8; 11 positions agree with TRBD1. Losses at the gene ends were 5 bases for V and 5 bases for J; bases not matched to a gene: 5. CDR3 size: 14 residues. The germline V gene has CDR1 SGHVS and CDR2 FQNEAQ. CDR3 in DNA: TGTGCCAGCAGCCTCGGACAGGGGGCCCACGAGCAGTACTTC. Protein: CASSLGQGAHEQYF.